The next 2 T cell receptor beta chains were all read from a single sample in a study of beta chain features in type 1 diabetes (dated by TCRdb to 2016 to 2018). The library was prepared using the immunoSEQ multiplex PCR assay. All of the isolated RNA was reverse transcribed with the High Capacity cDNA Reverse Transcription Kit, so expressed TCRB transcripts were sequenced. The clones in this table, taken by TCRdb from immuneACCESS, are in-frame only. Not every clone is retained; where verified, under half of the shortfall comes from an unresolved V gene, and the cause of the rest is unknown. The sample table records about 340,000 clones; roughly 8% of these occur just once. The top ten clonotypes cover around 0.45% of the sample. Input material: central memory CD4+ T cells from blood. Receptors originate from a woman under 30 in good health.

The CDR3 DNA is TGTGCCAGCAGTTTTGGGGGCCGCGGGGGCTACGAGCAGTACTTC. Protein product: CASSFGGRGGYEQYF. V is TRBV28 and J is TRBJ2-7; possible D gene TRBD2, 7 bases. The CDR3 covers 15 residues. Germline-derived CDR1 and CDR2 are MDHEN and SYDVKM. The V gene lost 3 bases and the J gene lost 3 bases, with 15 bases spanning the gap. Drawing the rest from reference TRBV28 and TRBJ2-7, the complete variable domain is DVKVTQSSRYLVKRTGEKVFLECVQDMDHENMFWYRQDPGLGLRLIYFSYDVKMKEKGDIPEGYSVSREKKERFSLILESASTNQTSMYLCASSFGGRGGYEQYFGPGTRLTVT.

This clone was counted at least ten times. The chain is built from TRBV5-6 and TRBJ2-7, with TRBD1 matching 7 bases. CDR1 and CDR2 (germline): SGHDT, YYEEEE. The CDR3 runs to 15 residues. With 4 bases clipped from V and 3 bases from J, the junction kept 10 bases outside the gene matches. CDR3 region: CASSPTGVVYYEQYF. The DNA for the CDR3 is TGTGCCAGCAGCCCCACAGGGGTTGTCTACTACGAGCAGTACTTC.